This T cell receptor (beta chain) was recovered during a study of OX40 agonist ivuxolimab in advanced cancers. This CDR3 contains 13 residues. CDR1 is SGHDT and CDR2 is YYEEEE in the germline V gene. Trimming removed 3 bases at V and 3 bases at J, with 9 bases between. TCRdb's copy holds only in-frame clones and misses some; the assay was immunoSEQ multiplex PCR. There are more than 20,000 clones in the sample; 85% occur only once, and 35% to 40% lies in the top ten. Whole-study findings and limits: A proportion of nonresponders additionally exhibited low normalized T-cell clonal expansion.

Of note for this clone: No antigen is known for it.

This receptor was taken from an adult with an advanced solid tumor such as melanoma, head and neck, liver or kidney cancer. V gene TRBV5-6 combines with J gene TRBJ1-1; tentative D call: TRBD1 (5 bases). Sequenced here: CD4+ or CD8+ T cells sorted from blood, sampled in a trial of the OX40 agonist ivuxolimab. The CDR3 here is CASSYPGDTEAFF. DNA of the CDR3: TGTGCCAGCAGCTACCCGGGGGACACTGAAGCTTTCTTT.